This T cell receptor (beta chain) was recorded in a study of Graves' ophthalmopathy and Graves' hyperthyroidism. Points from the study as a whole: The blood repertoire also included most expanded thyroid clonotypes above 0.001 frequency. Ophthalmopathy progression was predicted with 70.59% sensitivity and about 74% specificity.

For donors with ophthalmopathy, the disease showed moderate-to-severe activity, reached CAS ≥3 and NOSPECS ≥4, and had lasted under 3 months. The source of the PBMCs was over 8.5 ml of fresh peripheral blood. This CDR3 is built from 15 residues. Trimming cost V 4 bases and J 2 bases; bases outside gene matches: 7. CDR1 and CDR2 from the germline V gene are SNHLY and FYNNEI. For repertoire sequencing, the TCR beta CDR3 regions were amplified from RNA transcripts. HTBI-primed first-round RT-PCR preceded second-round multiplex PCR. MiXCR was run by TCRdb on the multiplex PCR reads, yielding one entry per CDR3 protein. This table has hundreds of thousands of distinct CDR3 sequences, around 45% appearing once. For this clonotype: Its antigen is still unknown.

V usage is TRBV2 and J usage is TRBJ2-5; 7 bases line up with TRBD1. What was sequenced was peripheral blood. This clonotype was sampled from an adult man with Graves' ophthalmopathy. CDR3 nucleotide sequence: TGTGCCAGCAGTGTTAACAGGGGACAACAAGAGACCCAGTACTTC. This codes for CASSVNRGQQETQYF.